What follows are 17 T cell receptor beta chains derived from one specimen sequenced in a study of cytomegalovirus exposure and HLA in healthy donors. Primers for the PCR totalled 60 Vbeta and 13 Jbeta. TCRdb's table, derived via immunoSEQ multiplex PCR, lists solely in-frame clones and lacks some. This sample has tens of thousands of clones, with about four fifths found just once. Sequencing was done on a sample of PBMCs. The source is a woman between 18 and 30 years old in good health and CMV-seropositive.

V gene TRBV13 combines with J gene TRBJ2-3; D uncertain. The length of the CDR3 is 12 residues. Trimming removed 5 bases from V and 0 bases from J, with 3 bases in between. From germline, CDR1 is PRHDT and CDR2 FYEKMQ (reference sequence). Here the CDR3 reads CASSHSTDTQYF. CDR3 bases: TGTGCCAGCAGCCATAGCACAGATACGCAGTATTTT.

V gene TRBV5-1 combines with J gene TRBJ2-5; 9 nucleotides match TRBD1. Per the germline V gene, CDR1 is SGHRS and CDR2 is YFSETQ. J lost 2 bases, V lost 0 bases, and 8 bases had no gene match. This CDR3 spans 17 amino acids. As DNA, the CDR3 is TGCGCCAGCAGCTTGGCCCGGATCGGACAGGGGCAAGAGACCCAGTACTTC. It translates to CASSLARIGQGQETQYF.

The rearrangement links TRBV11-2 to TRBJ1-2; no reliable D call. Trimming shortened V by 1 base and J by 3 bases, and 3 bases separated the two germline ends. Germline V gives CDR1 SGHAT, CDR2 FQNNGV. CDR3 length equals 12 residues. CDR3 DNA: TGTGCCAGCAGCTTAGCAGACTATGGCTACACCTTC. Encoded protein: CASSLADYGYTF.

The J gene is TRBJ1-1, the V gene TRBV7-9; the D is unclear. Between the trimmed V and J ends, which lost 3 bases and 0 bases, there was a span of 11 bases. Looked up from germline, CDR1 is SEHNR and CDR2 is FQNEAQ (reference sequence). There are 15 residues in the CDR3. For the CDR3, the DNA is TGTGCCAGCAGCTTCCCTTTAGAGATGAACACTGAAGCTTTCTTT. Amino acid sequence: CASSFPLEMNTEAFF.

This rearrangement joins TRBV7-3 to TRBJ2-1, with 11 bases identical to TRBD2. V shed 2 bases and J 7 bases; nucleotides not matched to a gene: 7. In germline, CDR1 is SGHTA, CDR2 FQGTGA. The CDR3 has 16 amino acids. The CDR3 loop reads CASSLFGGTSGNEQFF. CDR3 bases: TGTGCCAGCAGCTTATTCGGTGGGACTAGCGGAAATGAGCAGTTCTTC. The complete variable domain, with remaining parts taken from reference TRBV7-3 and TRBJ2-1, reads GAGVSQTPSNKVTEKGKYVELRCDPISGHTALYWYRQSLGQGPEFLIYFQGTGAADDSGLPNDRFFAVRPEGSVSTLKIQRTERGDSAVYLCASSLFGGTSGNEQFFGPGTRLTVL.

This clone was observed a few times. This chain connects TRBV25-1 to TRBJ2-5; 12 bases are a match to TRBD2. Germline V gene data show CDR1 as MGHDK and CDR2 as SYGVNS. V trimming: 4 bases; J trimming: 2 bases; junction bases outside the gene matches: 5. This CDR3 contains 16 residues. CDR3 region: CASSGLAGETQETQYF. CDR3 DNA sequence: TGTGCCAGCAGTGGACTAGCGGGGGAGACTCAAGAGACCCAGTACTTC.

The J gene is TRBJ2-7, the V gene TRBV19, with 7 nucleotides matching TRBD1. J lost 5 bases, V lost 3 bases, and 10 bases had no gene match. There are 15 residues in the CDR3. CDR1 is LNHDA, CDR2 SQIVND, per germline (reference sequence). The CDR3 loop is CASSIEGARPNEQYF. In nucleotides, the CDR3 is TGTGCCAGTAGTATTGAGGGGGCGCGTCCGAACGAGCAGTACTTC.

The CDR3 bases are TGCGCCAGCAGCGGGGGAACAGGGGGATACCAAGAGACCCAGTACTTC. It translates to CASSGGTGGYQETQYF. The chain combines TRBV5-1 with TRBJ2-5; 8 bases match TRBD1. Germline assignment: CDR1 SGHRS and CDR2 YFSETQ. Trimming removed 4 bases from V and 0 bases from J; junction bases left unmatched: 8. The CDR3 loop spans 16 amino acids.

V and J are TRBV19 and TRBJ1-1; D is perhaps TRBD1 (6 bases). V dropped 9 bases and J dropped 6 bases, with 26 bases sitting between them. The CDR3 is 16 residues long. Germline lookup yields CDR1 LNHDA and CDR2 SQIVND (reference sequence). CDR3 amino acids: CARRGIFVVGLSEAFF. The CDR3 DNA reads as TGTGCCAGGAGGGGGATCTTTGTGGTTGGTTTGTCTGAAGCTTTCTTT.

J is TRBJ2-7 and V is TRBV4-2; 7 bases fit TRBD2. In germline, CDR1 is LGHNA, CDR2 YNFKEQ. The CDR3 spans 16 residues. V was pared by 3 bases and J by 3 bases, with 11 bases of the junction left unmatched. CDR3 nucleotides: TGTGCCAGCAGCCAGGAAGGGGAGGGAGGGCACTACGAGCAGTACTTC. This encodes CASSQEGEGGHYEQYF.

This clone has a single count. The chain joins TRBV5-1 to TRBJ2-3; 10 positions match TRBD1. CDR1 SGHRS and CDR2 YFSETQ come from the germline V gene. V lost 7 bases to trimming and J lost 2 bases; unmatched junction nucleotides: 4. The CDR3 is 14 amino acids. The CDR3 loop is CASPGQGFTDTQYF. The CDR3 coding sequence is TGCGCCAGCCCGGGACAGGGGTTCACAGATACGCAGTATTTT.

There are a few counts of this clone. This chain links TRBV5-4 with TRBJ1-4; D ambiguous. CDR1 SGHNT and CDR2 YYREEE come from the germline V gene (reference sequence). This CDR3 has 17 amino acids. V lost 2 bases to trimming and J lost 1 base, with 15 bases between them. CDR3 amino acids: CASSFKSPRGTNEKLFF. CDR3 coding DNA: TGTGCCAGCAGCTTCAAGAGCCCACGGGGAACTAATGAAAAACTGTTTTTT.

The gene calls are TRBV7-8 and TRBJ2-7; 7 nucleotides agree with TRBD2. The germline gives CDR1 SGHVS, CDR2 FQNEAQ. The CDR3 is 15 amino acids. The trim removed 2 bases at V and 4 bases at J, leaving 8 bases unmatched. The CDR3 region is CASSLRLGGGYEQYF. CDR3 coding DNA: TGTGCCAGCAGCTTACGGTTGGGGGGGGGATACGAGCAGTACTTC.

The chain combines TRBV4-2 with TRBJ1-1; the match to TRBD1 covers 7 bases. Trimming removed 1 base from V and 0 bases from J; junction bases left unmatched: 8. The CDR3 sequence is 17 residues long. The germline V gene has CDR1 LGHNA and CDR2 YNFKEQ. Here the CDR3 DNA reads TGTGCCAGCAGCCAAGTTAAGACAGGGCCCATGAACACTGAAGCTTTCTTT. Amino acids: CASSQVKTGPMNTEAFF.

This clone has only a few counts. The V gene is TRBV10-2, the J gene TRBJ2-3; 8 bases align to TRBD2. The trim removed 2 bases at V and 1 base at J, leaving 2 bases unmatched. In germline, CDR1 is WSHSY, CDR2 SAAADI. The CDR3 is 15 amino acids. CDR3 bases: TGCGCCAGCAGTGAGGCGGGGGGACGCACAGATACGCAGTATTTT. It translates to CASSEAGGRTDTQYF.

This chain links TRBV28 with TRBJ1-1; no clear D gene. The V gene lost 2 bases and the J gene lost 4 bases, with 11 bases spanning the gap. The CDR3 contains 14 residues. Germline CDR1 reads MDHEN; CDR2 reads SYDVKM. The CDR3 bases are TGTGCCAGCAGTTTAAAACGTCTCGGCACTGAAGCTTTCTTT. Protein sequence: CASSLKRLGTEAFF.

On this clone: Other nucleotide sequences in the sample specify the same CDR3. The chain has TRBV6-5 and TRBJ1-1; D not certain. V dropped 2 bases and J dropped 1 base, with 8 bases sitting between them. CDR3 length equals 14 residues. Germline V lookup: CDR1 MNHEY, CDR2 SVGAGI. The CDR3 reads CASSYAGQNTEAFF. Here the CDR3 DNA reads TGTGCCAGCAGTTACGCAGGCCAGAACACTGAAGCTTTCTTT.